The clone carrying this TCR beta chain has only one observation. The antigen is unknown. The germline gives CDR1 SGHRS, CDR2 YFSETQ. This CDR3 comprises 13 residues. Trimming cost V 5 bases and J 0 bases, with 7 bases left between them. Sequenced by immunoSEQ multiplex PCR; TCRdb stores in-frame clones only, minus some. The sample has about 47,000 clones, roughly 80% seen once. Prior autoimmune disease or systemic immunosuppression barred patients. These data come from a study of OX40 agonist ivuxolimab in advanced cancers. Across the whole study: Head and neck, renal cell, melanoma or hepatocellular carcinoma were the cancers that dose-escalation patients had. General study points: The CD4+ and CD8+ T cells in the blood had expanded clonally by week 6 at 0.1 to 3.0 mg/kg. More expanded clones were seen, on average, in CD8+ T cells than in CD4+.

The origin of this receptor is an adult with an advanced solid tumor such as melanoma, head and neck, liver or kidney cancer. The material was CD4+ or CD8+ T cells sorted from blood, obtained in a trial of the OX40 agonist ivuxolimab. V usage is TRBV5-1 and J usage is TRBJ2-3; D possibly corresponds to TRBD2 (6 bases). The CDR3 here is CASRGTSTDTQYF. The CDR3 DNA follows: TGCGCCAGCAGGGGGACTAGCACAGATACGCAGTATTTT.